This T cell receptor (beta chain) comes out of a study of T cells after yellow fever vaccination. Study-wide context: SMART-Seq v4 Ultra Low Input handled preparation of low-cell-number fractions.

J was trimmed by 2 bases and V by 2 bases; bases with no gene match: 3. The CDR3 is 16 residues long. The germline V gene encodes CDR1 SGHTA and CDR2 FQGNSA. This clonotype has a handful of counts. TCRdb reprocessed the 5' RACE reads with MiXCR, giving one entry per CDR3 protein. The sample records about 150,000 distinct CDR3 sequences, 5% to 8% being singletons. The TCR was taken from a man aged 30 to 45 who received the YFV17D yellow fever vaccine. This sample comprised CD4+ T cells sorted from PBMCs, obtained 10 days after the yellow fever booster vaccination. The gene calls are TRBV7-2 and TRBJ1-3; TRBD1 matches 10 bases. The CDR3 is CASSLQGQGTGNTIYF. The CDR3 DNA sequence: TGTGCCAGCAGCTTACAGGGACAGGGGACTGGAAACACCATATATTTT.